The 30 T cell receptor beta chains below were found in one sample sequenced in a study of blood T cell repertoires in COVID-19. TCRdb's copy holds only in-frame clones and misses some; the assay was immunoSEQ multiplex PCR. The top ten hold about 1.7% of the sample, which has approximately 300,000 clones, nearly 90% seen once. Sample: peripheral blood. The receptors stem from a woman aged 30 to 39 with COVID-19, enrolled during active disease.

The chain carries TRBV18 and TRBJ1-2, with a tentative D call TRBD1 (6 bases). CDR1 and CDR2 from the germline V gene are KGHSH and LQKENI. CDR3 size: 15 residues. The ends were cut back, 1 base at V and 8 bases at J, with 17 bases in the middle. CDR3 DNA: TGTGCCAGCTCACCACAGGGCCAGGGGCAGCAAGGCTACACCTTC. Translation: CASSPQGQGQQGYTF. Drawing the rest from reference TRBV18 and TRBJ1-2, the complete variable domain is NAGVMQNPRHLVRRRGQEARLRCSPMKGHSHVYWYRQLPEEGLKFMVYLQKENIIDESGMPKERFSAEFPKEGPSILRIQQVVRGDSAAYFCASSPQGQGQQGYTFGSGTRLTVV.

V usage is TRBV7-8 and J usage is TRBJ2-5, with D possibly being TRBD2 (6 bases). V dropped 5 bases and J dropped 7 bases, with 17 bases sitting between them. The CDR3 runs to 14 residues. Germline lookup yields CDR1 SGHVS and CDR2 FQNEAQ. DNA of the CDR3: TGTGCCAGCAGCGCGTCTAGCGCCCGTGGGACCCAGTACTTC. It codes for CASSASSARGTQYF.

This chain joins TRBV7-9 and TRBJ2-1, with 8 bases that match TRBD2. The CDR3 has 12 amino acids. V shed 11 bases, J shed 9 bases, and the junction held 9 bases outside the gene matches. CDR1 and CDR2 (germline): SEHNR, FQNEAQ (reference sequence). CDR3 region: CAELREGGEQFF. CDR3 bases: TGTGCCGAGCTCCGGGAGGGGGGTGAGCAGTTCTTC.

This chain uses TRBV18 with TRBJ1-3; D ambiguous. The CDR3 length is 13 residues. Germline assignment: CDR1 KGHSH and CDR2 LQKENI. V lost 2 bases to trimming and J lost 4 bases, with 6 bases between them. The CDR3 DNA reads as TGTGCCAGCTCACCAGGGCTGGGAAACACCATATATTTT. Translating gives CASSPGLGNTIYF.

In DNA, the CDR3 is TGTGCCAGCACTTTAGCAGAGAACACTGAAGCTTTCTTT. Protein sequence: CASTLAENTEAFF. V is TRBV2 and J is TRBJ1-1; D unresolved. The germline V gene has CDR1 SNHLY and CDR2 FYNNEI. CDR3 length equals 13 residues. Trimming cost V 7 bases and J 1 base, with 10 bases left between them. The variable domain in full, with the rest retrieved from reference TRBV2 and TRBJ1-1, is EPEVTQTPSHQVTQMGQEVILRCVPISNHLYFYWYRQILGQKVEFLVSFYNNEISEKSEIFDDQFSVERPDGSNFTLKIRSTKLEDSAMYFCASTLAENTEAFFGQGTRLTVV.

This chain connects TRBV2 to TRBJ1-2; D is uncertain. The V end lost 4 bases, the J end lost 7 bases, and 10 bases lay between the germline ends. Per the germline V gene, CDR1 is SNHLY and CDR2 is FYNNEI. CDR3 length: 12 residues. This chain's CDR3 is CASSAEVGGYTF. CDR3 sequence (DNA): TGTGCCAGCAGTGCCGAGGTGGGTGGCTACACCTTC.

J is TRBJ1-1 and V is TRBV7-2; D might be TRBD1 (5 bases). The CDR3 length is 17 residues. Germline CDR1 reads SGHTA; CDR2 reads FQGNSA. V shed 1 base and J shed 5 bases, with 20 bases lying between them. CDR3 nucleotides: TGTGCCAGCAGCTTAGTGGGCGGTGCGGGGCTGAGAACTGAAGCTTTCTTT. Protein product: CASSLVGGAGLRTEAFF.

This chain connects TRBV2 to TRBJ1-2; 8 positions agree with TRBD1. Germline assignment: CDR1 SNHLY and CDR2 FYNNEI. This CDR3 region has 16 residues. Trimming took 5 bases from V and 3 from J; bases not matched to a gene: 11. CDR3 sequence reads: CASSPGTGVGDYGYTF. In DNA, the CDR3 is TGTGCCAGCAGTCCCGGGACAGGAGTAGGGGACTATGGCTACACCTTC.

The chain carries TRBV13 and TRBJ2-2, with D uncertain. The CDR3 runs 16 residues. Between the trimmed V and J ends, which lost 1 base and 3 bases, there was a span of 12 bases. Germline lookup yields CDR1 PRHDT and CDR2 FYEKMQ (reference sequence). For the CDR3, the DNA is TGTGCCAGCAGCTTAGCTTTTTCCAGTGACACCGGGGAGCTGTTTTTT. It specifies CASSLAFSSDTGELFF.

This chain connects TRBV27 to TRBJ1-1, with TRBD1 as a possible D gene (5 bases). Germline V CDR1 and CDR2: MNHEY, SMNVEV (reference sequence). Trimming removed 4 bases from V and 4 bases from J, with 13 bases in between. CDR3 length: 14 residues. The CDR3 DNA sequence: TGTGCCAGCAGTTCCAGGGTGGGTCCCACTGAAGCTTTCTTT. Residues: CASSSRVGPTEAFF.

V gene TRBV10-3 combines with J gene TRBJ2-5; TRBD2 matches 10 bases. Trimming at V came to 2 bases and at J to 3 bases, leaving 0 bases not matched to a gene. The CDR3 totals 14 residues. In germline, CDR1 is ENHRY, CDR2 SYGVKD. Here the CDR3 reads CAISELAGEETQYF. The CDR3 coding sequence is TGTGCCATCAGTGAGCTAGCGGGGGAAGAGACCCAGTACTTC.

V and J are TRBV2 and TRBJ1-1; 8 positions match TRBD1. CDR3 size: 11 residues. CDR1 and CDR2 (germline): SNHLY, FYNNEI. With 6 bases clipped from V and 7 bases from J, the junction kept 1 base outside the gene matches. Here the CDR3 reads CASRDRVEAFF. The DNA for the CDR3 is TGTGCCAGCAGGGACAGGGTTGAAGCTTTCTTT. Supplemented by reference TRBV2 and TRBJ1-1, the full variable domain reads EPEVTQTPSHQVTQMGQEVILRCVPISNHLYFYWYRQILGQKVEFLVSFYNNEISEKSEIFDDQFSVERPDGSNFTLKIRSTKLEDSAMYFCASRDRVEAFFGQGTRLTVV.

The J gene is TRBJ1-6, the V gene TRBV6-1, with a tentative D call TRBD1 (5 bases). Per the germline V gene, CDR1 is MNHNS and CDR2 is SASEGT. V lost 2 bases, J lost 13 bases, and 9 bases lay in between. CDR3 size: 12 residues. The CDR3 sequence is CASSEQGLPLHF. DNA for the CDR3: TGTGCCAGCAGTGAACAGGGTTTGCCCCTCCACTTT.

The chain has TRBV7-9 and TRBJ2-1, with TRBD1 identical over 12 bases. This CDR3 spans 14 amino acids. The trim removed 8 bases at V and 5 bases at J, leaving 4 bases unmatched. The germline gives CDR1 SEHNR, CDR2 FQNEAQ (reference sequence). The CDR3 DNA reads as TGTGCCAGCTTGGGACAGGGGGCGAACAATGAGCAGTTCTTC. As protein: CASLGQGANNEQFF. The whole variable domain, filled in from reference TRBV7-9 and TRBJ2-1, reads DTGVSQNPRHKITKRGQNVTFRCDPISEHNRLYWYRQTLGQGPEFLTYFQNEAQLEKSRLLSDRFSAERPKGSFSTLEIQRTEQGDSAMYLCASLGQGANNEQFFGPGTRLTVL.

V is TRBV28 and J is TRBJ1-1; weak D call: TRBD1 (6 bases). CDR1 MDHEN and CDR2 SYDVKM come from the germline V gene. The CDR3 runs to 14 residues. The germline V and J ends were trimmed by 6 bases and 5 bases, with 16 bases remaining between them. This CDR3 is CASRVQGRGTEAFF. Written as DNA, the CDR3 is TGTGCCAGCAGAGTTCAGGGGCGTGGTACTGAAGCTTTCTTT.

The rearrangement links TRBV7-9 to TRBJ2-5; D remains ambiguous. V lost 5 bases and J lost 9, with 16 bases in between. The CDR3 contains 13 residues. Germline assignment: CDR1 SEHNR and CDR2 FQNEAQ (reference sequence). CDR3 residues: CASSPGLLMAQYF. CDR3 DNA: TGTGCCAGCAGCCCAGGCCTCCTAATGGCCCAGTACTTC. Variable domain in full (rest from reference TRBV7-9 and TRBJ2-5): DTGVSQNPRHKITKRGQNVTFRCDPISEHNRLYWYRQTLGQGPEFLTYFQNEAQLEKSRLLSDRFSAERPKGSFSTLEIQRTEQGDSAMYLCASSPGLLMAQYFGPGTRLLVL.

The table lists this clone with a count of one. This rearrangement joins TRBV28 to TRBJ1-3, with 7 bases fitting TRBD1. CDR3 size: 17 residues. V lost 4 bases, J lost 0 bases, and 9 bases stayed unmatched. Germline CDR1 and CDR2: MDHEN and SYDVKM. CDR3: CASSSGGTHHSGNTIYF. The CDR3 DNA is TGTGCCAGCAGTTCAGGGGGGACACACCACTCTGGAAACACCATATATTTT.

This chain links TRBV2 with TRBJ1-5; no definite D call. Per germline, CDR1 SNHLY and CDR2 FYNNEI. The CDR3 has 13 residues. Trimming left V 6 bases short and J 6 bases short, with 12 bases between. The CDR3 DNA reads as TGTGCCAGCAGGAGGGCTTGGAGTCAGCCCCAGCATTTT. Amino acids: CASRRAWSQPQHF.

This chain joins TRBV3-1 (or the pseudogene TRBV3-2) and TRBJ1-1, with D tentatively TRBD1 (5 bases). Trimming removed 4 bases at V and 1 base at J, with 13 bases between. This CDR3 spans 15 amino acids. Germline V gene lookup returns CDR1 LGHDT and CDR2 YNNKEL (reference sequence). The CDR3 here is CASSPRPGGNTEAFF. CDR3 coding DNA: TGTGCCAGCAGCCCAAGACCCGGGGGGAACACTGAAGCTTTCTTT.

The chain joins TRBV29-1 to TRBJ1-1, with a weak D call TRBD1 (6 bases). The germline V gene encodes CDR1 SQVTM and CDR2 ANQGSEA. This CDR3 is built from 14 residues. V gave up 2 bases and J gave up 3 bases, with 13 bases separating them. The CDR3 nucleotides read TGCAGCGTTGAAATAACAGGGAGCGACACTGAAGCTTTCTTT. Protein sequence: CSVEITGSDTEAFF. The full variable domain, in which reference TRBV29-1 and TRBJ1-1 provide the parts outside the CDR3, is SAVISQKPSRDICQRGTSLTIQCQVDSQVTMMFWYRQQPGQSLTLIATANQGSEATYESGFVIDKFPISRPNLTFSTLTVSNMSPEDSSIYLCSVEITGSDTEAFFGQGTRLTVV.

This clone has more than one count but fewer than ten. This sequence joins TRBV4-1 and TRBJ1-3; D unclear. Germline values: CDR1 MGHRA, CDR2 YSYEKL. This CDR3 comprises 14 residues. The V and J ends lost 4 bases and 2 bases respectively, with 9 bases between them. In nucleotides, the CDR3 is TGCGCCAGCAGCCGTACGGGGACTGGAAACACCATATATTTT. As protein: CASSRTGTGNTIYF.

The CDR3 DNA reads TGTGCCAGCAGCGAGAGGGGGAACCAAGAGACCCAGTACTTC. This translates into CASSERGNQETQYF. The rearrangement joins TRBV13 to TRBJ2-5, with D maybe TRBD1 (6 bases). The CDR3 has 14 amino acids. Per germline, CDR1 PRHDT and CDR2 FYEKMQ (reference sequence). V was cut by 5 bases and J by 0 bases, with 10 bases left in between.

This clone appeared a single time. CDR3 nucleotides: TGTGCCAGCAGCTTAGCGCGGCAGGGGGAGACCCAGTACTTC. Amino acid sequence: CASSLARQGETQYF. V gene TRBV7-2 combines with J gene TRBJ2-5, with D maybe TRBD1 (6 bases). V was shortened by 0 bases and J by 5 bases, with 10 bases between the two germline ends. CDR3 length: 14 amino acids. Germline V lookup: CDR1 SGHTA, CDR2 FQGNSA.

The chain uses TRBV5-1 and TRBJ1-2; no definite D call. V lost 0 bases to trimming and J lost 3 bases, with 6 bases between them. Germline V CDR1 and CDR2: SGHRS, YFSETQ. The CDR3 is 13 residues long. The CDR3 region has the DNA TGCGCCAGCAGCTTGGAGAGGTACTATGGCTACACCTTC. Its protein is CASSLERYYGYTF. Full variable domain (missing parts from reference TRBV5-1 and TRBJ1-2): KAGVTQTPRYLIKTRGQQVTLSCSPISGHRSVSWYQQTPGQGLQFLFEYFSETQRNKGNFPGRFSGRQFSNSRSEMNVSTLELGDSALYLCASSLERYYGYTFGSGTRLTVV.

The V call is TRBV6-2 or TRBV6-3, the J call TRBJ2-3, with D possibly being TRBD1 (6 bases). CDR1 and CDR2 from the germline V gene are MNHEY and SVGEGT. With 4 bases removed from V and 6 bases from J, the gap between germline ends came to 17 bases. The CDR3 has 15 amino acids. This CDR3 reads CASSSLRGLADTQYF. The CDR3 DNA is TGTGCCAGCAGTTCCCTCAGGGGATTGGCGGATACGCAGTATTTT.

The chain joins TRBV7-9 to TRBJ2-1; 8 bases line up with TRBD1. The J segment lost 4 bases and the V segment lost 3 bases, leaving 8 bases of the junction unmatched. This CDR3 has 16 amino acids. Germline loops: CDR1 SEHNR, CDR2 FQNEAQ (reference sequence). CDR3 bases: TGTGCCAGCAGCTTTAACCGGGACAGGACATACAATGAGCAGTTCTTC. This codes for CASSFNRDRTYNEQFF.

This CDR3 reads CASSALQGMNTEAFF. As DNA, the CDR3 is TGTGCCAGCAGCGCTTTACAGGGGATGAACACTGAAGCTTTCTTT. The rearrangement joins TRBV9 to TRBJ1-1, with 7 bases aligning to TRBD1. The CDR3 is 15 amino acids. Per the germline V gene, CDR1 is SGDLS and CDR2 is YYNGEE. Unmatched junction bases numbered 5, after V lost 3 bases and J lost 0 bases. Filled out from reference TRBV9 and TRBJ1-1, the complete variable domain reads DSGVTQTPKHLITATGQRVTLRCSPRSGDLSVYWYQQSLDQGLQFLIQYYNGEERAKGNILERFSAQQFPDLHSELNLSSLELGDSALYFCASSALQGMNTEAFFGQGTRLTVV.

CDR3 region: CASSPRRTDTQYF. For the CDR3, the DNA is TGTGCCAGCTCACCCCGCAGGACAGATACGCAGTATTTT. This sequence joins TRBV18 and TRBJ2-3; D remains ambiguous. The CDR3 runs to 13 residues. Trimming pared 3 bases from V and 3 bases from J, leaving 7 bases between. CDR1 is KGHSH, CDR2 LQKENI, per germline. The full variable domain, its missing parts supplied by reference TRBV18 and TRBJ2-3, is NAGVMQNPRHLVRRRGQEARLRCSPMKGHSHVYWYRQLPEEGLKFMVYLQKENIIDESGMPKERFSAEFPKEGPSILRIQQVVRGDSAAYFCASSPRRTDTQYFGPGTRLTVL.

V and J are TRBV5-5 and TRBJ1-2, with unresolved D. Germline CDR1 SGHKS, CDR2 YYEKEE (reference sequence). V lost 1 base to trimming and J lost 4 bases, with 8 bases between them. The CDR3 contains 13 residues. CDR3 sequence reads: CASSLTGFYGYTF. DNA of the CDR3: TGTGCCAGCAGCTTGACGGGATTCTATGGCTACACCTTC.

The chain has TRBV27 and TRBJ1-4; 10 bases line up with TRBD1. The CDR3 extends over 14 amino acids. Trimming took 6 bases from V and 11 from J; bases not matched to a gene: 9. CDR1 MNHEY and CDR2 SMNVEV come from the germline V gene (reference sequence). Here the CDR3 reads CASRVSGTGDKLFF. CDR3 nucleotide sequence: TGTGCCAGCAGAGTTAGCGGGACAGGGGACAAACTGTTTTTT.